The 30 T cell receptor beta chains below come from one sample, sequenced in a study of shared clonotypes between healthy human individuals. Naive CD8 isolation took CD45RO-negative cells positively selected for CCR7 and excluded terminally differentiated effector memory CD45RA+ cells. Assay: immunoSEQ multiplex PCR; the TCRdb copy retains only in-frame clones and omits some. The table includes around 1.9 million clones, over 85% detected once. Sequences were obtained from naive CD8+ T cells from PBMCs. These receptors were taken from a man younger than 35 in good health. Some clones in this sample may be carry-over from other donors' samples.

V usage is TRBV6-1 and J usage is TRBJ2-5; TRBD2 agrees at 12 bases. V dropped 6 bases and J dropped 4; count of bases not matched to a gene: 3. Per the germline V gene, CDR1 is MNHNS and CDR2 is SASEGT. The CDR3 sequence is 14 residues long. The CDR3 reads CASSGLAGRETQYF. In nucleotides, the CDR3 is TGTGCCAGCAGCGGACTAGCGGGAAGAGAGACCCAGTACTTC.

The CDR3 bases are TGTGCCAGCAGCGTATGGACTCCTCTTGGGGCCAACGTCCTGACTTTC. Translation: CASSVWTPLGANVLTF. The chain joins TRBV9 to TRBJ2-6; tentatively, D is TRBD2 (5 bases). Germline CDR1 and CDR2: SGDLS and YYNGEE. The CDR3 sequence is 16 residues long. The V end was cut by 1 base, the J end by 3 bases, with 11 bases between.

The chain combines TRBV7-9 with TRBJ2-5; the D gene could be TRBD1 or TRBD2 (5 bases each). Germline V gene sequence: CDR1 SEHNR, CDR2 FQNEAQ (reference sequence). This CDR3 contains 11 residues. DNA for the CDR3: TGTGCGACGGGGCCGGTAGAGACCCAGTACTTC. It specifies CATGPVETQYF.

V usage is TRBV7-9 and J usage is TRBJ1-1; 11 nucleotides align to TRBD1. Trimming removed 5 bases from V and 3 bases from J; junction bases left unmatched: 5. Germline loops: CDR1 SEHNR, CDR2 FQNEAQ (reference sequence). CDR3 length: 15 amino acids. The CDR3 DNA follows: TGTGCCAGCAGCCCACAGGACAGGGGGCACACTGAAGCTTTCTTT. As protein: CASSPQDRGHTEAFF.

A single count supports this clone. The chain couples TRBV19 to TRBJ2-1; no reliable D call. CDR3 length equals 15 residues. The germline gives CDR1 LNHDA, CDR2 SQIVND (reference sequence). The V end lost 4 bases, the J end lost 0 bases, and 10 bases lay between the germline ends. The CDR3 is CASSTHTSSYNEQFF. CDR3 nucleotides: TGTGCCAGTAGTACTCACACGAGCTCCTACAATGAGCAGTTCTTC.

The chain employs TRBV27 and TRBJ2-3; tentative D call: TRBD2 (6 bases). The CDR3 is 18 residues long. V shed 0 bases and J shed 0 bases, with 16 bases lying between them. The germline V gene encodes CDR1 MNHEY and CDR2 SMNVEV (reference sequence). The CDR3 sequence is CASSLSSYLALSTDTQYF. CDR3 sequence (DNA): TGTGCCAGCAGTTTATCGTCCTATCTAGCGCTAAGCACAGATACGCAGTATTTT.

The CDR3 DNA sequence: TGTGCCAGCAGCGAAATGCCGAATGAGCAGTTCTTC. Its translation: CASSEMPNEQFF. The chain couples TRBV6-1 to TRBJ2-1; the D is unclear. Germline-derived CDR1 and CDR2 are MNHNS and SASEGT. This CDR3 contains 12 residues. V gave up 6 bases and J gave up 7 bases, with 10 bases separating them.

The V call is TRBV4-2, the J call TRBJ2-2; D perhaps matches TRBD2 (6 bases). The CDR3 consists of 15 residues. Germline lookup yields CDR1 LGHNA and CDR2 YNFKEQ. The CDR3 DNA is TGTCAACCAGCAGGTGGGAGGTACGACACCGGGGAGCTGTTTTTT. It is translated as CQPAGGRYDTGELFF.

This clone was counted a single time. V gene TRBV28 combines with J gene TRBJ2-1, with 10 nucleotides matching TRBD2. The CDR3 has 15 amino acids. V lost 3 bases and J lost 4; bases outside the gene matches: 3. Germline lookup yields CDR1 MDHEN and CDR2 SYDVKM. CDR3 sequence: CASSFGLAEYNEQFF. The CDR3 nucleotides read TGTGCCAGCAGTTTCGGACTAGCGGAGTACAATGAGCAGTTCTTC.

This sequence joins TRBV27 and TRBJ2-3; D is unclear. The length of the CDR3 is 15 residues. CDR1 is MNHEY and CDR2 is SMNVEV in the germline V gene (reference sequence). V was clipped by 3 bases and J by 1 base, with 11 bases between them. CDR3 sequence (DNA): TGTGCCAGCAGTTTCGGTACCCGGGGCACAGATACGCAGTATTTT. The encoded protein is CASSFGTRGTDTQYF.

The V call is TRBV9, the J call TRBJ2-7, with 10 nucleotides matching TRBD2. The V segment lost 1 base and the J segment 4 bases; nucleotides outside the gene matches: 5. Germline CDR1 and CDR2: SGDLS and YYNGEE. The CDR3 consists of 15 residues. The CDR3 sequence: CASSVSSGSMYEQYF. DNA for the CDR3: TGTGCCAGCAGCGTATCTAGCGGGAGCATGTACGAGCAGTACTTC.

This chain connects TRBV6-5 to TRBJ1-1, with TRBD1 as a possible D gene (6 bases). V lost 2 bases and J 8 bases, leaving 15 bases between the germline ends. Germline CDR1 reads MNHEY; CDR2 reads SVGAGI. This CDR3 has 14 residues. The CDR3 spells CASSYGEGDLEAFF. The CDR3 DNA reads TGTGCCAGCAGTTACGGGGAGGGGGACCTGGAAGCTTTCTTT.

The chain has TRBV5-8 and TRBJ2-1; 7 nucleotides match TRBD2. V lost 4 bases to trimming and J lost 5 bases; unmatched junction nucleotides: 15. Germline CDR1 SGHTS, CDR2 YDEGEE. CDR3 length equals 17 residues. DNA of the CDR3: TGTGCCAGCAGCATGGAAAGGGACCTCCGGGGGGACAATGAGCAGTTCTTC. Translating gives CASSMERDLRGDNEQFF.

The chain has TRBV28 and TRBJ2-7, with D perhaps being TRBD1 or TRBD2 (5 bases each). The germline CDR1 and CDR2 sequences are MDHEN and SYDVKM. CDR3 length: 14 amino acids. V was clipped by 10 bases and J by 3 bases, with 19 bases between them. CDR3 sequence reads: CAITQPGTDYEQYF. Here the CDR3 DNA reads TGTGCCATCACCCAACCCGGGACCGACTACGAGCAGTACTTC. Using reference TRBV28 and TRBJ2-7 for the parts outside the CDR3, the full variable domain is DVKVTQSSRYLVKRTGEKVFLECVQDMDHENMFWYRQDPGLGLRLIYFSYDVKMKEKGDIPEGYSVSREKKERFSLILESASTNQTSMYLCAITQPGTDYEQYFGPGTRLTVT.

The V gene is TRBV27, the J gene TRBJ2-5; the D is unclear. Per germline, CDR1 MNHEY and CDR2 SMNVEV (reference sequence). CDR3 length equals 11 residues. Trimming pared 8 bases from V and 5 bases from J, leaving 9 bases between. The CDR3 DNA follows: TGTGCCAGCCTACATGGGGAGACCCAGTACTTC. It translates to CASLHGETQYF.

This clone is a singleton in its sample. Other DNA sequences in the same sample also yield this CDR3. CDR3: CASSLGPLSEQYF. The DNA for the CDR3 is TGTGCCAGCAGTTTGGGGCCTTTGAGCGAGCAGTACTTC. The chain has TRBV27 and TRBJ2-7; maybe TRBD1 (5 bases). The CDR3 consists of 13 residues. Trimming shortened V by 3 bases and J by 6 bases, and 12 bases separated the two germline ends. The germline V gene has CDR1 MNHEY and CDR2 SMNVEV (reference sequence).

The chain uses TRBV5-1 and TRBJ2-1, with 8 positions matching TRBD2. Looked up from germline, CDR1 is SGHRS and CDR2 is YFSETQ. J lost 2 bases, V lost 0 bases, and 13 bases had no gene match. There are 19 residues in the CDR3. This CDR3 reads CASSLASGGSGSAYNEQFF. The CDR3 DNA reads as TGCGCCAGCAGCTTGGCATCCGGTGGGAGCGGGAGTGCCTACAATGAGCAGTTCTTC. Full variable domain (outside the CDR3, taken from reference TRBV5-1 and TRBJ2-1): KAGVTQTPRYLIKTRGQQVTLSCSPISGHRSVSWYQQTPGQGLQFLFEYFSETQRNKGNFPGRFSGRQFSNSRSEMNVSTLELGDSALYLCASSLASGGSGSAYNEQFFGPGTRLTVL.

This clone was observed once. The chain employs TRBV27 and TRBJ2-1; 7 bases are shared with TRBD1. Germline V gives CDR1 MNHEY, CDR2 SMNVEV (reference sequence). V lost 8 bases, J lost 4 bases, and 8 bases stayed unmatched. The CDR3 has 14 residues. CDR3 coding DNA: TGTGCCAGCGCTCCCGGGACAGCTTACAATGAGCAGTTCTTC. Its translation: CASAPGTAYNEQFF.

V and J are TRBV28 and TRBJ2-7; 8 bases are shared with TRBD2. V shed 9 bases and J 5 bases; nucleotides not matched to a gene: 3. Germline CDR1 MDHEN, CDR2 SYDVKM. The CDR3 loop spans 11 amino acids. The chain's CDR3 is CASTGGDEQYF. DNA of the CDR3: TGTGCCAGTACCGGGGGGGACGAGCAGTACTTC.

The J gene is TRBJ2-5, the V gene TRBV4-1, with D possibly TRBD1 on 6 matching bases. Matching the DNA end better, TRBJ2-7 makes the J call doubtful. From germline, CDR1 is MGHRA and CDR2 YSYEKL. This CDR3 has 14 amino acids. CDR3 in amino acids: CASSQEDRTYEQYF. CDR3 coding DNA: TGCGCCAGCAGCCAGGAGGACAGAACCTACGAGCAGTACTTC.

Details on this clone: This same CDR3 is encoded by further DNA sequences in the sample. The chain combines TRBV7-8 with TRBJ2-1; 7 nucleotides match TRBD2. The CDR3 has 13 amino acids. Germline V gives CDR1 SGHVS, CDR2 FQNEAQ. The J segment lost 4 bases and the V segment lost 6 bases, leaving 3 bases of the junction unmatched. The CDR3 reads CASSSSGYNEQFF. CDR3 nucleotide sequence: TGTGCCAGCAGTTCTAGCGGATACAATGAGCAGTTCTTC.

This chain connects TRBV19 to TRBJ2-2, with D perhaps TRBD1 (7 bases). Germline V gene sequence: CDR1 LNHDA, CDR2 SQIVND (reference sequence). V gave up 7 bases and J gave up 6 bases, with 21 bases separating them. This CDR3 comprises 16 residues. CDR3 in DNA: TGTGCCAGTACGACCCAGACAGGGAGGAGAGCCGGGGAGCTGTTTTTT. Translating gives CASTTQTGRRAGELFF.

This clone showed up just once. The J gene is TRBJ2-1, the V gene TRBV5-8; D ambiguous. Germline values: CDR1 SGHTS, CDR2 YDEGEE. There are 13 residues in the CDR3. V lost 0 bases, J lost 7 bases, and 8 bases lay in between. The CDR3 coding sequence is TGTGCCAGCAGCTTGGGCCCGGTTAATGAGCAGTTCTTC. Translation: CASSLGPVNEQFF. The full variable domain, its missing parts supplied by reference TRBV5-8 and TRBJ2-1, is EAGVTQSPTHLIKTRGQQATLRCSPISGHTSVYWYQQALGLGLQFLLWYDEGEERNRGNFPPRFSGRQFPNYSSELNVNALELEDSALYLCASSLGPVNEQFFGPGTRLTVL.

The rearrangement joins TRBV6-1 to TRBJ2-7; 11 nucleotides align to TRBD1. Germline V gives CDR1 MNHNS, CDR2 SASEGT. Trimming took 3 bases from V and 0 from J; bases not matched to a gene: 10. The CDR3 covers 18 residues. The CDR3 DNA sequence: TGTGCCAGCAGTGATTCGGGACAGGGGGTCTTATACTCCTACGAGCAGTACTTC. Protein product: CASSDSGQGVLYSYEQYF.

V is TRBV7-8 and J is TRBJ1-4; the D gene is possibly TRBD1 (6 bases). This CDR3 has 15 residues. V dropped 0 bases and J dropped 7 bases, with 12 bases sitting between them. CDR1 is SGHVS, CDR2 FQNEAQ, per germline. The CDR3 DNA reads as TGTGCCAGCAGCTTAGCGTGGGGGCGCGGTGAAAAACTGTTTTTT. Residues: CASSLAWGRGEKLFF. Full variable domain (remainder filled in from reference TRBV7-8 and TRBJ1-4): GAGVSQSPRYKVAKRGQDVALRCDPISGHVSLFWYQQALGQGPEFLTYFQNEAQLDKSGLPSDRFFAERPEGSVSTLKIQRTQQEDSAVYLCASSLAWGRGEKLFFGSGTQLSVL.

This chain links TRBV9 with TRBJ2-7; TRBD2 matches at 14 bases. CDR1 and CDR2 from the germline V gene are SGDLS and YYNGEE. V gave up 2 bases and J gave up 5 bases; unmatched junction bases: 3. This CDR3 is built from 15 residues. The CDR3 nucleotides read TGTGCCAGCAGCGTCGGGACTAGCGGGAGTAACGAGCAGTACTTC. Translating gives CASSVGTSGSNEQYF. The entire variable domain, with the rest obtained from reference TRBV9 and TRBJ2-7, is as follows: DSGVTQTPKHLITATGQRVTLRCSPRSGDLSVYWYQQSLDQGLQFLIQYYNGEERAKGNILERFSAQQFPDLHSELNLSSLELGDSALYFCASSVGTSGSNEQYFGPGTRLTVT.

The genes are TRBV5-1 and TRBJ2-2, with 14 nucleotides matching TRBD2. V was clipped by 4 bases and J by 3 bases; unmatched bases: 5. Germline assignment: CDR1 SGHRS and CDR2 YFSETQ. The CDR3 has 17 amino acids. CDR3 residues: CASSPGLAGAYTGELFF. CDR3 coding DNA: TGCGCCAGCAGCCCGGGACTAGCGGGAGCATACACCGGGGAGCTGTTTTTT.

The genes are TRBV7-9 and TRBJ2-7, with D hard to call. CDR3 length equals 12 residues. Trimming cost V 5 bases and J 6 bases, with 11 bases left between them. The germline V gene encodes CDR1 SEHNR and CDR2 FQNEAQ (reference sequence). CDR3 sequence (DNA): TGTGCCAGCAGCCTAACCAACTTCGAGCAGTACTTC. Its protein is CASSLTNFEQYF.

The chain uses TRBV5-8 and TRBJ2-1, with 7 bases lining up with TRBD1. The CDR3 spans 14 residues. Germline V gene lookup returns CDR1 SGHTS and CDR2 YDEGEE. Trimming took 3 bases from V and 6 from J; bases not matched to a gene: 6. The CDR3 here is CASSSTGRGNEQFF. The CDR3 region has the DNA TGTGCCAGCAGCTCGACAGGGCGAGGCAATGAGCAGTTCTTC.

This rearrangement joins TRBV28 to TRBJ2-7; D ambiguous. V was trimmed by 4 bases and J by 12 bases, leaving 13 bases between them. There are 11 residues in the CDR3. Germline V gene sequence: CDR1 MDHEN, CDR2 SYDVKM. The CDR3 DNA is TGTGCCAGCAGTTCAGAGGCCTGGGGGTACTTC. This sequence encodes CASSSEAWGYF.